This T cell receptor beta chain was identified in a study of blood T cells in healthy people across ages. General observations from the study: The recorded TCR beta diversity per million T cells decreased in a roughly linear manner with age.

A word on this clonotype: Antigen: not known.

The CDR3 contains 15 residues. Germline V gives CDR1 MDHEN, CDR2 SYDVKM. The germline V and J ends were trimmed by 7 bases and 5 bases, with 20 bases remaining between them. PCR was performed a second time for roughly 6 to 12 cycles using a sample-barcoded 5' primer and a J-beta primer mix. TCRdb reprocessed the 5' RACE reads via MiXCR and lists one record per CDR3 protein. The sample records 1,100,000 or so distinct CDR3 sequences, under 45% being singletons. The receptor was derived from a woman aged 55 to 70 in good health. The rearrangement joins TRBV28 to TRBJ1-1; no definite D call. Source material: blood. The CDR3 DNA reads as TGTGCCAGCACCAGCCGCCCGTGGGTAGGGACTGAAGCTTTCTTT. Its translation is CASTSRPWVGTEAFF.